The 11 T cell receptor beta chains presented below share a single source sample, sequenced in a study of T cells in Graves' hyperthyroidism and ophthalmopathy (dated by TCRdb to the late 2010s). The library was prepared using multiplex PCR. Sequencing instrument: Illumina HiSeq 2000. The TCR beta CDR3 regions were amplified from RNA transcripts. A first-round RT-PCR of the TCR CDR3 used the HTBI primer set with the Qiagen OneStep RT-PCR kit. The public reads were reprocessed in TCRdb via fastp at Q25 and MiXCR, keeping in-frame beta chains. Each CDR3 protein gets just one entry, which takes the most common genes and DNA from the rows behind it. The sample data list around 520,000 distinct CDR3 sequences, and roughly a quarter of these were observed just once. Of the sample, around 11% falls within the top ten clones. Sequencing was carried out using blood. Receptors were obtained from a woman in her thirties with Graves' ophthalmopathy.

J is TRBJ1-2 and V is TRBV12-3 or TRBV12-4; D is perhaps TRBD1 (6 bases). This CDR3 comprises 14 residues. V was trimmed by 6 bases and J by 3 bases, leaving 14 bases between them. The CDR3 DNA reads TGTGCCAGCAGATATAGTGGGACACACTATGGCTACACCTTC. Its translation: CASRYSGTHYGYTF.

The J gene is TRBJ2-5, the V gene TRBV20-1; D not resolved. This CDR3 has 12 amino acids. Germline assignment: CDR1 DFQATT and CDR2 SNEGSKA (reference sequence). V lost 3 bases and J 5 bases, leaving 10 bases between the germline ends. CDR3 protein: CSASASKETQYF. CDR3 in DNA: TGCAGTGCTAGCGCCAGTAAGGAGACCCAGTACTTC.

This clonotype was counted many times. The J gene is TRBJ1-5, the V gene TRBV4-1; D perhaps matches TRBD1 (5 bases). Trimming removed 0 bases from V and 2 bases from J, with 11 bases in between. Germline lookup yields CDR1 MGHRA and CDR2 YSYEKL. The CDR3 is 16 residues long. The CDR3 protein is CASSQDPGVGNQPQHF. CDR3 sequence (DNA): TGCGCCAGCAGCCAAGATCCGGGGGTCGGCAATCAGCCCCAGCATTTT.

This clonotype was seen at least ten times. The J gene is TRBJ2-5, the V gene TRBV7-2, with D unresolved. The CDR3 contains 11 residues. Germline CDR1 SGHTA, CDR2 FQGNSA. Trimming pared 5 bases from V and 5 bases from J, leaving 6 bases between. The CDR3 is CASSGVETQYF. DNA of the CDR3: TGTGCCAGCAGCGGAGTGGAGACCCAGTACTTC.

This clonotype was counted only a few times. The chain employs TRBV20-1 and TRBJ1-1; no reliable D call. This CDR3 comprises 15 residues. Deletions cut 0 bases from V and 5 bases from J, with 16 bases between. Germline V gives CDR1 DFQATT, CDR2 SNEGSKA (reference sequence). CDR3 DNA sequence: TGCAGTGCTAGAGAGGGGAGGGATAGGAGTACTGAAGCTTTCTTT. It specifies CSAREGRDRSTEAFF.

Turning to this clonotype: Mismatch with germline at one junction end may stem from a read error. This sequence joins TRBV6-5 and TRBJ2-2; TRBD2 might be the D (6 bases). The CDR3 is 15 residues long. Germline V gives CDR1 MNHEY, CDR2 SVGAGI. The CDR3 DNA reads TGTGCCAGCAATTACTCGACATCGGGGGCCGGGGAGCTGTTTTTT. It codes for CASNYSTSGAGELFF.

This CDR3 is CASRTQDRVGEQYF. The CDR3 nucleotides read TGTGCCAGCAGAACACAGGACAGGGTTGGGGAGCAGTACTTC. The chain links TRBV28 to TRBJ2-7; 8 nucleotides line up with TRBD1. J lost 7 bases, V lost 6 bases, and 11 bases had no gene match. Germline CDR1 MDHEN, CDR2 SYDVKM. CDR3 length: 14 residues. The complete variable domain, with remaining parts taken from reference TRBV28 and TRBJ2-7, reads DVKVTQSSRYLVKRTGEKVFLECVQDMDHENMFWYRQDPGLGLRLIYFSYDVKMKEKGDIPEGYSVSREKKERFSLILESASTNQTSMYLCASRTQDRVGEQYFGPGTRLTVT.

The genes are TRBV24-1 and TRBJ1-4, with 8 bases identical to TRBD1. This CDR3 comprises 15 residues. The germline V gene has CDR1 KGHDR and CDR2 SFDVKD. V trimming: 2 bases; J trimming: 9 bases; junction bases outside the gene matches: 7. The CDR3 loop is CATSDSRTGYQKLFF. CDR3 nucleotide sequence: TGTGCCACCAGTGATTCCCGGACAGGGTATCAAAAACTGTTTTTT.

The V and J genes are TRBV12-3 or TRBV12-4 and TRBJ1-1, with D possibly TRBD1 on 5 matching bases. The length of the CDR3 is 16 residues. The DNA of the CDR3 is TGTGTCTGCAGTTTAGGGGCACTCCTCTCATCACTGAAAGCTTTCTTT. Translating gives CVCSLGALLSSLKAFF.

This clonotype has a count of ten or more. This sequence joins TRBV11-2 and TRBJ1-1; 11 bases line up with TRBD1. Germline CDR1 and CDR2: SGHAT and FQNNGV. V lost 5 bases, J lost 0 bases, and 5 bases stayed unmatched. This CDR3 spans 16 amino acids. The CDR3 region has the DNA TGTGCCAGCAGCCGAGGACAGGGGGCAATGAACACTGAAGCTTTCTTT. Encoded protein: CASSRGQGAMNTEAFF.

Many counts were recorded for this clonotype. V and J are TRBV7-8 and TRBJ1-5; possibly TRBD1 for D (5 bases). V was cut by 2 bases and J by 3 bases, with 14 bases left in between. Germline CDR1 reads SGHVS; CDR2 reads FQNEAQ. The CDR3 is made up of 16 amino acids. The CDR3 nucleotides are TGTGCCAGCAGCTTATTGGGCCAGGGCCTCAATCAGCCCCAGCATTTT. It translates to CASSLLGQGLNQPQHF.